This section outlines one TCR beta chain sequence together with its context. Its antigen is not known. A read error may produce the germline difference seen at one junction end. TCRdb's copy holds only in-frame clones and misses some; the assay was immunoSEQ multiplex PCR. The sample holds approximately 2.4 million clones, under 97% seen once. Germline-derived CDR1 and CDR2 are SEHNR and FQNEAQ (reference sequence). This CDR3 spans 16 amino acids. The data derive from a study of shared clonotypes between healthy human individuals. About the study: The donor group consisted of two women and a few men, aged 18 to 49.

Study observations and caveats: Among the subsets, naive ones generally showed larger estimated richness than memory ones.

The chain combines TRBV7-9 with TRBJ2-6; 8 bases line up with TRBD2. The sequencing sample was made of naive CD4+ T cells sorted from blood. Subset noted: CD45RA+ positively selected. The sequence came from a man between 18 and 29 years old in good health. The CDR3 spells CGSSLAGHSGANVLTF. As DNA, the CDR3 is TGTGGCAGCAGCCTAGCGGGCCACTCTGGGGCCAACGTCCTGACTTTC.